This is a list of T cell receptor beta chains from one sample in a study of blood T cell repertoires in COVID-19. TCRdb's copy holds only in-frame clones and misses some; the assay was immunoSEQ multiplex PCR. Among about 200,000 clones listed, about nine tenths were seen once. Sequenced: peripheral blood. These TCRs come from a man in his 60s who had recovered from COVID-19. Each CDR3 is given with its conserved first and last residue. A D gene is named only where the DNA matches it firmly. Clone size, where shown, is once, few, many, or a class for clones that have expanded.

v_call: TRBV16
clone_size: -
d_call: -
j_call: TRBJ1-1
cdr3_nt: TGTGCCAGCAGCCAACCTGAGATGAGCACTGAAGCTTTCTTT
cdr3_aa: CASSQPEMSTEAFF

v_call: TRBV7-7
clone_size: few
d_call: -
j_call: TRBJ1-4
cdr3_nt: TGTGCCAGCAGCTTAGGGCCCTCAACTAATGAAAAACTGTTTTTT
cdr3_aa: CASSLGPSTNEKLFF

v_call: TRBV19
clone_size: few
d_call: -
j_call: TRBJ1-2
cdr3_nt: TGTGCCAGTAGGATAGACGGTAACTATGGCTACACCTTC
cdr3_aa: CASRIDGNYGYTF

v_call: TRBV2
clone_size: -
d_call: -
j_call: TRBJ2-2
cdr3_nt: TGTGCCAGCGCCCGACTCCTCAACACCGGGGAGCTGTTTTTT
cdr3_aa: CASARLLNTGELFF

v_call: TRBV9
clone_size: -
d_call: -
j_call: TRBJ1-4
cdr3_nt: TGTGCCAGCAGCGTAGAGGGGGTAAGCGGAGAAAAACTGTTTTTT
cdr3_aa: CASSVEGVSGEKLFF

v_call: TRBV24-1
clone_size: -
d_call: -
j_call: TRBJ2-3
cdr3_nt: TGTGCCACCAGTGATTTCCCCGGACTCAACACAGATACGCAGTATTTT
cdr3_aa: CATSDFPGLNTDTQYF

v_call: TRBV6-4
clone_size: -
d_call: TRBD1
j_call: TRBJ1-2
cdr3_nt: TGTGCCAGCAGCGCTTCCGGGACAGCAGTGGGCTACACCTTC
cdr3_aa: CASSASGTAVGYTF

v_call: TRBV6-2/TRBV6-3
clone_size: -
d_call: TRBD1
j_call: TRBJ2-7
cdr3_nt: TGTGCCAGCAGTCTCACAGGGGGAAGGTACGAGCAGTACTTC
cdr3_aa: CASSLTGGRYEQYF

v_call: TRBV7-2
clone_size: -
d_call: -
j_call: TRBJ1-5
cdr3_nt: TGTGCCAGCAGCTTCCCAGGGGTCCAGCCCCAGCATTTT
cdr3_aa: CASSFPGVQPQHF

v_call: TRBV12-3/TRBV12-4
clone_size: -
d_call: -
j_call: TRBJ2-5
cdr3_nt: TGTGCCAGCAGTTTACAGTCACGAGAGACCCAGTACTTC
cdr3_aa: CASSLQSRETQYF

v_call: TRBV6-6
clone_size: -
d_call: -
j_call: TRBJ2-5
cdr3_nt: TGTGCCAGCAGTTACGTTGGGGGGAAAGAGACCCAGTACTTC
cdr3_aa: CASSYVGGKETQYF

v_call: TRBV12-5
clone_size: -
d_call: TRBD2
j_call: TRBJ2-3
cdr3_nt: TGTGCTAGTGGTTTGGGGCTAGCGGGGGTTTACAGCACAGATACGCAGTATTTT
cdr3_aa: CASGLGLAGVYSTDTQYF

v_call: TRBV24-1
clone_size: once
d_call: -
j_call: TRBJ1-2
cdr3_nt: TGTGCCACCAGTGATTGGGAGTACGGCTACACCTTC
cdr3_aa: CATSDWEYGYTF

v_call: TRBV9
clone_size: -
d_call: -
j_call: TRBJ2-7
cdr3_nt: TGTGCCAGCAGCCCGTGGACTGTCCCTCGGGAGCAGTACTTC
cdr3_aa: CASSPWTVPREQYF

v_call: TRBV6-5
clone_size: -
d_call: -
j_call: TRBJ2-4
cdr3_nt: TGTGCCAGCAGACGGGGGAACAAAAACATTCAGTACTTC
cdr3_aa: CASRRGNKNIQYF

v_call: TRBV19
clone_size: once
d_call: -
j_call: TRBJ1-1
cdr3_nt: TGTGCCAGTAGTTTAAGCTCGGTTCCTGAAGCTTTCTTT
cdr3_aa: CASSLSSVPEAFF

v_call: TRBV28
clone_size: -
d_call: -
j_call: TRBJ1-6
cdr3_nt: TGTGCCAGCAGTTTAGACAAGCAAAGGTCCCTCCACTTT
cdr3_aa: CASSLDKQRSLHF

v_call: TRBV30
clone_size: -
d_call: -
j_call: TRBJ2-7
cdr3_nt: TGTGCCTGGAAGAGACAAAGTTCCTACGAGCAGTACTTC
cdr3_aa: CAWKRQSSYEQYF

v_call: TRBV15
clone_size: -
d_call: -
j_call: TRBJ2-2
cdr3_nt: TGTGCCACCAGCAGAAAGCGGGCTAGTCGGGGGATCGGGGAGCTGTTTTTT
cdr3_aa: CATSRKRASRGIGELFF

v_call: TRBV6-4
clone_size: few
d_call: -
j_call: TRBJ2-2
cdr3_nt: TGTGCCAGCAGGATGCCGCGCGGGCCGAACACCGGGGAGCTGTTTTTT
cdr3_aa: CASRMPRGPNTGELFF

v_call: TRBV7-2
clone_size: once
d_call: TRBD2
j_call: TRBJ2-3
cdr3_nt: TGTGCCAGCAGCTCGGGGACTAGCGGGAACACAGATACGCAGTATTTT
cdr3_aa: CASSSGTSGNTDTQYF

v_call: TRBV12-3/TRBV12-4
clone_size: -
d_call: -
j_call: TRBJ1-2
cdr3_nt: TGTGCCAGCAGAGAACAGGGAATAGGGGGCTACACCTTC
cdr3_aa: CASREQGIGGYTF

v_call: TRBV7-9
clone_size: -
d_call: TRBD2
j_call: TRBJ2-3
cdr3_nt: TGTGCCAGCAGCTGGAGACCTAGCGGGGGGAAACATAGCACAGATACGCAGTATTTT
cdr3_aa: CASSWRPSGGKHSTDTQYF

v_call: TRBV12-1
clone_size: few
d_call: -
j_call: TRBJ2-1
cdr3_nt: TGTGCCAGCAGGAACGAATTGCGGGGGCCAAGACACAATGAGCAGTTCTTC
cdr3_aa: CASRNELRGPRHNEQFF

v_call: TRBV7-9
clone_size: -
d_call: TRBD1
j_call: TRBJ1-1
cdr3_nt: TGTGCCAGCAGCCCGGGACAGGAAGCTTTCTTT
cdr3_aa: CASSPGQEAFF

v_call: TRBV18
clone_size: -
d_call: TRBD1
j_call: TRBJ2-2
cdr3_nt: TGTGCCAGCTCACCAGCCAGGACAGGGGGCACCGGGGAGCTGTTTTTT
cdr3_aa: CASSPARTGGTGELFF

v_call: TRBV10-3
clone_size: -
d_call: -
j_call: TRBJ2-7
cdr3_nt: TGTGCCATCAGTGAGGGGCAGGTACCCTACGAGCAGTACTTC
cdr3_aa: CAISEGQVPYEQYF

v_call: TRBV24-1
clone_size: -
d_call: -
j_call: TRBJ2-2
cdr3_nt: TGTGCCACCAGTGATTCTAACAGGAACACCGGGGAGCTGTTTTTT
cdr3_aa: CATSDSNRNTGELFF

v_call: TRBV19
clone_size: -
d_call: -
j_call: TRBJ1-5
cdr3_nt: TGTGCCAGTAGCATAGGGGTGGGAGCCGGTCGGGGCAATCAGCCCCAGCATTTT
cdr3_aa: CASSIGVGAGRGNQPQHF

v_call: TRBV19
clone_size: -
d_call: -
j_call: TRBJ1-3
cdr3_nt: TGTGCCACCTTTATAGGAAACACCATATATTTT
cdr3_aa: CATFIGNTIYF

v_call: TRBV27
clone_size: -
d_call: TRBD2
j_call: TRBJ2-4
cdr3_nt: TGTGCCAGCAGTTATACTAGCGCCTGGAAAAACATTCAGTACTTC
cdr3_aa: CASSYTSAWKNIQYF

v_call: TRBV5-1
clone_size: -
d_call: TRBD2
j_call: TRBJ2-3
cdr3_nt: TGCGCCAGCAGCTTATGGACTAGCGGGGGCCGAGAAGATACGCAGTATTTT
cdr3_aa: CASSLWTSGGREDTQYF

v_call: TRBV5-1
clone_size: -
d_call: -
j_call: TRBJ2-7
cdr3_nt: TGCGCCAGCAGCTTGGAAGGGGGCTACGAGCAGTACTTC
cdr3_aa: CASSLEGGYEQYF

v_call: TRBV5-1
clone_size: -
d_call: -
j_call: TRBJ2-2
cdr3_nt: TGCGCCAGCAGCTTGGGAGTTTCCATCGGGGAGCTGTTTTTT
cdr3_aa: CASSLGVSIGELFF

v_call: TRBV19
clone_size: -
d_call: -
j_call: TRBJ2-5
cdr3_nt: TGTGCCAGTAGTGGGAGGCTAAGTGCGGAGACCCAGTACTTC
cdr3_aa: CASSGRLSAETQYF

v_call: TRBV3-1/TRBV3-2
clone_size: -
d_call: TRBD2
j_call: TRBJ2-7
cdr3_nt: TGTGCCAGCAGCCAGGGACTAGCGGGAGGGCCCCCGGACTACGAGCAGTACTTC
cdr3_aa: CASSQGLAGGPPDYEQYF

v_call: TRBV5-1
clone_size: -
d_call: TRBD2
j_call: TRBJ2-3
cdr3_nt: TGCGCCAGCGCTAGCGGGACTAGCACAGATACGCAGTATTTT
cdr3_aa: CASASGTSTDTQYF